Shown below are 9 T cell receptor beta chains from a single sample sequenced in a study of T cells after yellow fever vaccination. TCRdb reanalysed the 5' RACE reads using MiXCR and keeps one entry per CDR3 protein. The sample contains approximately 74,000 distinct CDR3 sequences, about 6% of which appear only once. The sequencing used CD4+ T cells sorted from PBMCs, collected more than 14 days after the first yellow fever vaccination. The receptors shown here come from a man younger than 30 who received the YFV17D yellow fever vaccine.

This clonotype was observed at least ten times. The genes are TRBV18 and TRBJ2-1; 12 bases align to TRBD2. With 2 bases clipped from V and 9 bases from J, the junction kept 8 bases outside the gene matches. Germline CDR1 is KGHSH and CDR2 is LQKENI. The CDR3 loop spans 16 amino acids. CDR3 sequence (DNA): TGTGCCAGCTCACCAGCTAGCGGGGGGGCCGGTATTGAGCAGTTCTTC. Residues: CASSPASGGAGIEQFF.

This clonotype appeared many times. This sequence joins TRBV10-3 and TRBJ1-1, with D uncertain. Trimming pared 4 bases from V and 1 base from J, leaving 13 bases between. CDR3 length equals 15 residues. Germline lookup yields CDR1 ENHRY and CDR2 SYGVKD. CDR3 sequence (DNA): TGTGCCATCAGTGTCGCTGCGAACCCGAACACTGAAGCTTTCTTT. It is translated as CAISVAANPNTEAFF.

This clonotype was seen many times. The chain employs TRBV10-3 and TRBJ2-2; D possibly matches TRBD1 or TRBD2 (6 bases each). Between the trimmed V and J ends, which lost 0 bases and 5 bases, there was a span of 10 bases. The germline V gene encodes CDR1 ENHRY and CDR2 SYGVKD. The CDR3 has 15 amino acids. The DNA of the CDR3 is TGTGCCATCAGTGAGTCGAGAGGGGGGACCGGGGAGCTGTTTTTT. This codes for CAISESRGGTGELFF.

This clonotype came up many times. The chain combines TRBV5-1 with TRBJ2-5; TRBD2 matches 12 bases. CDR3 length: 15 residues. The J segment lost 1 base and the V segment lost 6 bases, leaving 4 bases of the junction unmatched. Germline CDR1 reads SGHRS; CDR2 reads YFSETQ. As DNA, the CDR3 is TGCGCCAGCAAGGGACTAGCGGGCCCCCAAGAGACCCAGTACTTC. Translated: CASKGLAGPQETQYF.

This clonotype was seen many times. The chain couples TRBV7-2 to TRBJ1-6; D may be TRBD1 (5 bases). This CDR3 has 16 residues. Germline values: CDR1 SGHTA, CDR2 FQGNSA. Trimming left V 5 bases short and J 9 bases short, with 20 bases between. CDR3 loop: CASSPLQSGKGSPLHF. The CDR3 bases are TGTGCCAGCAGCCCGCTTCAGTCAGGGAAAGGTTCACCCCTCCACTTT.

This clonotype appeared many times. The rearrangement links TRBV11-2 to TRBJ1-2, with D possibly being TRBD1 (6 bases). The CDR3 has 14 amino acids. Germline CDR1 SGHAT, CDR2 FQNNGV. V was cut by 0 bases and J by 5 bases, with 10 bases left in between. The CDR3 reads CASSLDRGIYGYTF. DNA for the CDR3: TGTGCCAGCAGCTTAGACAGGGGCATATATGGCTACACCTTC.

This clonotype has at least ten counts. CDR3 DNA: TGCGCCAGCAGCCCCGGGACAGTAAACACTGAAGCTTTCTTT. Its translation is CASSPGTVNTEAFF. The chain is built from TRBV5-1 and TRBJ1-1; 7 bases map to TRBD1. CDR1 is SGHRS, CDR2 YFSETQ, per germline. This CDR3 is built from 14 residues. V shed 4 bases, J shed 2 bases, and the junction held 5 bases outside the gene matches.

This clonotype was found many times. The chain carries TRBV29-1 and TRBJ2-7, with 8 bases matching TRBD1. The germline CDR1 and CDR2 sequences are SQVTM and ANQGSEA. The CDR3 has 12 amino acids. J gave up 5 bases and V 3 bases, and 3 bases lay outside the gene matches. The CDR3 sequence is CSVDDRGDEQYF. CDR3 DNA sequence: TGCAGCGTTGACGACAGGGGCGACGAGCAGTACTTC.

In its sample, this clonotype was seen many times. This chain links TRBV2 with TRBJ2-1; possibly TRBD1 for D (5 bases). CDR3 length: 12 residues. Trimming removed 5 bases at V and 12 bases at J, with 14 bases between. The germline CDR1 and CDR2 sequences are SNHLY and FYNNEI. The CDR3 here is CASSLGTGWQFF. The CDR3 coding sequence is TGTGCCAGCAGTTTAGGTACAGGTTGGCAGTTCTTC.